This T cell receptor (beta chain) comes out of a study of T cells in lung cancer brain metastases. Resection was for synchronous oligometastatic disease or a late solitary brain metastasis recurrence. Exclusion applied to anyone with multiple prior malignancies. Germline trimming cut 5 bases from V and 3 bases from J; bases unmatched to any gene: 3. The CDR3 totals 14 residues. Germline CDR1 and CDR2: MNHEY and SVGAGI. Between 2.24 and 4.92 ug genomic DNA went in, equal for pairs. The assay was immunoSEQ multiplex PCR, and TCRdb's table has in-frame clones only and misses some. This sample has about 1,700 clones, with approximately 90% found just once.

The chain carries TRBV6-5 and TRBJ2-7, with 11 positions matching TRBD2. This receptor was obtained from a man aged 55 to 69 with non-small cell lung cancer that had spread to the brain. Sequencing input: tumor tissue from a brain metastasis. The CDR3 sequence: CASSPGTSGYEQYF. In DNA, the CDR3 is TGTGCCAGCAGTCCCGGGACTAGCGGCTACGAGCAGTACTTC.